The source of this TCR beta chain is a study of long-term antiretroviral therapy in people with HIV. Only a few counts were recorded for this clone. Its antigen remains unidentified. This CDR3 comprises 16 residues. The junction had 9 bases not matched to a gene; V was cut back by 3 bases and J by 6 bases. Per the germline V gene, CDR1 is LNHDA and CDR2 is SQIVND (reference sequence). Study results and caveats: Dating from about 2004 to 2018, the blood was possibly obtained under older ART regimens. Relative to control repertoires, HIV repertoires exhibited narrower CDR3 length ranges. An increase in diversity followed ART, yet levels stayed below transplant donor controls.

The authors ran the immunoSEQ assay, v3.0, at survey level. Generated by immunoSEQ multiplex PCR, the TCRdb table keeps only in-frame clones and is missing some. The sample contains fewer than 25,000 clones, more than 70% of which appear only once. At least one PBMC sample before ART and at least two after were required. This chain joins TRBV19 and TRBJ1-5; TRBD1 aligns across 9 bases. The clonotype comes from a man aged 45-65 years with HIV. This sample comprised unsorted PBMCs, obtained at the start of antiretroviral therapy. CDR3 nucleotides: TGTGCCAGTAGTATTACAGGGGGCGCAGGAACTCAGCCCCAGCATTTT. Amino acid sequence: CASSITGGAGTQPQHF.